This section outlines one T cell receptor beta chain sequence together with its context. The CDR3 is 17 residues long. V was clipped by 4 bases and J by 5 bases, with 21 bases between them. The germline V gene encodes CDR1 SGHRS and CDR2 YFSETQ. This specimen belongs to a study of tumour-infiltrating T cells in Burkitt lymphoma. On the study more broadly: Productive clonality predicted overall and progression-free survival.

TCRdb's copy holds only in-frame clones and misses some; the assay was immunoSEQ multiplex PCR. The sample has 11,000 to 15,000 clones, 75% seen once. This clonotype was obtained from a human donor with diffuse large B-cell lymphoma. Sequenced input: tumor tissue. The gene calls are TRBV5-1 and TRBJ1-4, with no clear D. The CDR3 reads CASSLRTPGRNNEKLFF. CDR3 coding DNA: TGCGCCAGCAGCCTACGAACCCCGGGCAGAAACAATGAAAAACTGTTTTTT.